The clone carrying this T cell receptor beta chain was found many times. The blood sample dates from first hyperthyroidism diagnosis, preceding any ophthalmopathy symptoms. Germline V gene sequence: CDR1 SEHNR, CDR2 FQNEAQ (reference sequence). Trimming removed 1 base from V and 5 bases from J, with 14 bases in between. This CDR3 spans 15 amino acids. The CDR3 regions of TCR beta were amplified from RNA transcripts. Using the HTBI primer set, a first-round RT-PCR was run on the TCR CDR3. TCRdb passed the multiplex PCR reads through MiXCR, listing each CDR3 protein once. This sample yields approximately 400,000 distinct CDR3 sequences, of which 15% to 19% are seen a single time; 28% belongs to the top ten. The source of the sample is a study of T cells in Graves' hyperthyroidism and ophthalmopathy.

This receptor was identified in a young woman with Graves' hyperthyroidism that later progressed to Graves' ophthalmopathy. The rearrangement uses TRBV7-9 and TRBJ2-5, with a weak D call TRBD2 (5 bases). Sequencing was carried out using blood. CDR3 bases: TGTGCCAGCAGCTTAGGAGGGATGGTACCCGAGACCCAGTACTTC. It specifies CASSLGGMVPETQYF.